The clone carrying this T cell receptor beta chain has a count of ten or more. The sample belongs to a study of HIV-infected children after antiretroviral therapy interruption. The overall study: Recorded EBV and CMV exposure existed for most children. Weeks 0, 48 and 150 were sampled under continuous treatment.

RNA-based 3' RACE libraries used unique molecular identifiers. From the 3' RACE reads, TCRdb called clonotypes with MiXCR, one entry per CDR3 protein. This table has about 15,000 distinct CDR3 sequences, more than 3% appearing once. Treatment noted: PENTA 11 planned treatment interruption arm or continuous ART arm. Cryopreserved PBMC samples required at least 5 million viable cells. In germline, CDR1 is SGHAT, CDR2 FQNNGV. Between the trimmed V and J ends, which lost 5 bases and 4 bases, there was a span of 17 bases. CDR3 length equals 15 residues. The sequence derives from a pool of human donors with HIV. The specimen was CD45RO+ CD8+ T cells from PBMCs, pooled from several time points, collected from a donor given antiretroviral therapy, either interrupted or continuous. Subset in this sample: memory CD8+ CD45RO+ CD45RA- T cells. The chain uses TRBV11-2 and TRBJ1-2; D is undetermined. CDR3 coding DNA: TGTGCCAGCAGCCCCCCCGCAGACCCCGTCTATGGCTACACCTTC. Translating it yields CASSPPADPVYGYTF.